The rows below give T cell receptor beta chains drawn from one sample of a study of T cell responses to AZD1222 COVID-19 vaccine. Assay: immunoSEQ multiplex PCR; the TCRdb copy retains only in-frame clones and omits some. The profile shows 100,000 to 120,000 clones, approximately 90% of them singletons. Sequenced here: peripheral blood, sampled on day 0 of AZD1222 vaccination. The origin of the receptors is an adult in good health. Both conserved end residues are part of each CDR3. D genes are given only for firm matches. Expanded clones are given a class, and other clones once, few, many or no size at all.

abundance,v_gene,j_gene,d_gene,CDR3nt,CDR3aa
.,TRBV19,TRBJ2-3,.,TGTGCCAGTAGTATTACCCCCGATACGCAGTATTTT,CASSITPDTQYF
.,TRBV2,TRBJ2-5,TRBD1,TGTGGAGCCGCAGGGGGATGGCAAGAGACCCAGTACTTC,CGAAGGWQETQYF
.,TRBV11-2,TRBJ2-3,TRBD2,TGTGCCAGCAGCTGGACTAGCGGAGGACGCACAGATACGCAGTATTTT,CASSWTSGGRTDTQYF
once,TRBV5-6,TRBJ2-7,TRBD1,TGTGCCAGCAGGCCGACAGGGGATTACGAGCAGTACTTC,CASRPTGDYEQYF
.,TRBV15,TRBJ2-7,.,TGTGCCACCAGCAGAGATGCCCCCCTACCCTCCGAGCAGTACTTC,CATSRDAPLPSEQYF
.,TRBV5-4,TRBJ2-1,.,TGTGCCAGCAGCACCACCTACAATGAGCAGTTCTTC,CASSTTYNEQFF
.,TRBV9,TRBJ2-2,TRBD2,TGTGCCAGCAGAAGTGCGGGAGAACCCGGGGAGCTGTTTTTT,CASRSAGEPGELFF
.,TRBV4-1,TRBJ1-5,.,TGCGCCAGCAGCCAAGTTCCGAGGCGCAGCAATCAGCCCCAGCATTTT,CASSQVPRRSNQPQHF
.,TRBV19,TRBJ1-1,.,TGTGCCAGTAGTGGTTGGGGAGCTGAAGCTTTCTTT,CASSGWGAEAFF
.,TRBV7-9,TRBJ2-2,TRBD2,TGTGCCAGCAGCGGGCTAGCGGGGCGAAACACCGGGGAGCTGTTTTTT,CASSGLAGRNTGELFF
once,TRBV6-5,TRBJ1-5,.,TGTGCCAGCAGTTGGGGCGGCAATCAGCCCCAGCATTTT,CASSWGGNQPQHF
few,TRBV28,TRBJ1-2,TRBD1,TGTGCCAGCAGTGACAGGGTTGGCTACACCTTC,CASSDRVGYTF
.,TRBV5-1,TRBJ1-6,.,TGCGCCAGCAGCTTGTGGGACGGTTCGTCACCCCTCCACTTT,CASSLWDGSSPLHF
.,TRBV9,TRBJ2-5,TRBD2,TGTGCCAGCAGCCGACAGGCTAGCGGGGGATTAGAGACCCAGTACTTC,CASSRQASGGLETQYF
.,TRBV15,TRBJ2-5,.,TGTGCCACCAGCAGGCCGCCCGGGGGACGGGAGGAGACCCAGTACTTC,CATSRPPGGREETQYF
.,TRBV4-1,TRBJ2-7,.,TGCGCCAGCAGCCAAGATCCTGGGGGTGGAACCGAGCAGTACTTC,CASSQDPGGGTEQYF
.,TRBV25-1,TRBJ1-2,TRBD1,TGTGCCAGCAGCCCGGAGGAGGGACAGGGGGGCTATGGCTACACCTTC,CASSPEEGQGGYGYTF
.,TRBV19,TRBJ1-5,.,TGTGCCAGTAGTACAGGACTGCGGGTAAGGCTCAATCAGCCCCAGCATTTT,CASSTGLRVRLNQPQHF
once,TRBV11-3,TRBJ1-3,TRBD1,TGTGCCAGCAGCTTAGCCGGACAGGTGGGAAACACCATATATTTT,CASSLAGQVGNTIYF
.,TRBV6-1,TRBJ1-2,.,TGTGCCAGCAGTGAAGGGCAGGGACTAACCTATGGCTACACCTTC,CASSEGQGLTYGYTF
.,TRBV29-1,TRBJ1-1,.,TGCAGCGTTGCAGGGGCGCGAGAAGCTTTCTTT,CSVAGAREAFF
.,TRBV10-2,TRBJ2-3,.,TGCGCCAGCAGGCTTGGGGCGGCAGATACGCAGTATTTT,CASRLGAADTQYF
once,TRBV13,TRBJ1-1,.,TGTGCCAGTGGACAGCAGAACACTGAAGCTTTCTTT,CASGQQNTEAFF
.,TRBV30,TRBJ1-1,TRBD1,TGTGCCTGGAGCCCCCCTCCTGGACAGGCGAACACTGAAGCTTTCTTT,CAWSPPPGQANTEAFF
.,TRBV3-1/TRBV3-2,TRBJ1-4,.,TGTGCCAGCAGCTCCCGTCGGGGGAATGAAAAACTGTTTTTT,CASSSRRGNEKLFF
.,TRBV11-3,TRBJ2-1,TRBD2,TGTGCCAGCAGCTTAGAGGGTGGGACTAGCGGGAAGGATGAGCAGTTCTTC,CASSLEGGTSGKDEQFF
.,TRBV30,TRBJ1-6,.,TGTGCCTGGAGTGTCGGCACGGGTGGGCCCCTCCACTTT,CAWSVGTGGPLHF
.,TRBV19,TRBJ1-5,.,TGTGCCAGTAGTATAAACGGCAATCAGCCCCAGCATTTT,CASSINGNQPQHF
.,TRBV5-8,TRBJ2-1,TRBD1,TGTGCCAGCAGCTTGGGATCGGGACAGGGGATCCCGAGCTCCTACAATGAGCAGTTCTTC,CASSLGSGQGIPSSYNEQFF
.,TRBV10-3,TRBJ1-1,.,TGTGCCATCAGGCAAGGGGGGGGCACTGAAGCTTTCTTT,CAIRQGGGTEAFF
.,TRBV5-8,TRBJ1-6,.,TGTGCCAGCAGCAGGACTGGGGATTCACCCCTCCACTTT,CASSRTGDSPLHF
.,TRBV4-2,TRBJ2-1,.,TGTGCCAGCAGCCAAGAGCCGGTATCAGGGTTCAATGAGCAGTTCTTC,CASSQEPVSGFNEQFF
.,TRBV7-2,TRBJ1-1,.,TGTGCCAGCAGCTTAGCCCCAGACGGTGAAGCTTTCTTT,CASSLAPDGEAFF
.,TRBV24-1,TRBJ2-5,.,TGTGCCACCAGTGATGGGGGAGGAGAGACCCAGTACTTC,CATSDGGGETQYF
few,TRBV30,TRBJ1-1,.,TGTGCCTGGGATACACACCAGAACACTGAAGCTTTCTTT,CAWDTHQNTEAFF
.,TRBV28,TRBJ1-2,.,TGTGCCAGCAGACGACTGGCAAATGGCTACACCTTC,CASRRLANGYTF
.,TRBV19,TRBJ1-1,.,TGTGCCAGTAGTACCCGGGCCCTAGCAGGTGAAGCTTTCTTT,CASSTRALAGEAFF
.,TRBV19,TRBJ2-7,TRBD1,TGTGCCAGTAGTATTTCGACAGGGGTCCTCTACGAGCAGTACTTC,CASSISTGVLYEQYF
.,TRBV6-6,TRBJ1-1,.,TGTGCCAGCAGTTACTCTGGGGATGAGGACACTGAAGCTTTCTTT,CASSYSGDEDTEAFF
.,TRBV28,TRBJ2-7,.,TGTGCCAGCAGTGCCCCGGGGGCTCGGTTGGACGAGCAGTACTTC,CASSAPGARLDEQYF
.,TRBV7-3,TRBJ2-5,.,TGTGCCAGCAGCCCCGGGGTACTAGCCCAAGAGACCCAGTACTTC,CASSPGVLAQETQYF
.,TRBV6-5,TRBJ2-7,TRBD1,TGTGCCAGCAGTTACTCCACAGGGGCACGAGAGCAGTACTTC,CASSYSTGAREQYF
.,TRBV2,TRBJ1-6,TRBD1,TGTGCCAGCAGTGTCGGACAGGGTGATGGTTCACCCCTCCACTTT,CASSVGQGDGSPLHF
.,TRBV6-2/TRBV6-3,TRBJ2-6,TRBD2,TGTGCCAGCAGTGCACTAGCGGGGGCCTCCTCTGGGGCCAACGTCCTGACTTTC,CASSALAGASSGANVLTF
.,TRBV6-1,TRBJ1-2,.,TGTGCCAGCAGTGAAGGGACACTATATGGCTACACCTTC,CASSEGTLYGYTF
.,TRBV10-3,TRBJ1-1,.,TGTGCCATCAGCAACAGGGAGGGCACTGAAGCTTTCTTT,CAISNREGTEAFF
once,TRBV11-2,TRBJ2-7,.,TGTGCCAGCAGCTTAGATGGTAACTCCTACGAGCAGTACTTC,CASSLDGNSYEQYF
.,TRBV7-3,TRBJ2-7,TRBD2,TGTGCCAGCAGCTTAAATACCGGGGGGAGCTTAAGCGAGCAGTACTTC,CASSLNTGGSLSEQYF
.,TRBV3-1/TRBV3-2,TRBJ1-3,.,TGTGCCAGCAGGCACAGGGCGGAAGGAAACACCATATATTTT,CASRHRAEGNTIYF